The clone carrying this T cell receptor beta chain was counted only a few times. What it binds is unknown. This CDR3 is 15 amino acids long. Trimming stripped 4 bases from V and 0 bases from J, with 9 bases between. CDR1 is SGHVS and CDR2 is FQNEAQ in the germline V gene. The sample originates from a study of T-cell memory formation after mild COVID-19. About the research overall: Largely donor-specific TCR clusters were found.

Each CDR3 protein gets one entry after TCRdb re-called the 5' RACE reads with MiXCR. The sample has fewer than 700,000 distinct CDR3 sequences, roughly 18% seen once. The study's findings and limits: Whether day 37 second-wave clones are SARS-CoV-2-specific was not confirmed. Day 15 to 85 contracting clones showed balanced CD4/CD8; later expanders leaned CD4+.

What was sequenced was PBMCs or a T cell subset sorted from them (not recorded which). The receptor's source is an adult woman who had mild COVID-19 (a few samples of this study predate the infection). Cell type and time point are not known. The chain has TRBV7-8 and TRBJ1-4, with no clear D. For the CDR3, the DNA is TGTGCCAGCAGCTCGAACAGTGCAACTAATGAAAAACTGTTTTTT. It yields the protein CASSSNSATNEKLFF.